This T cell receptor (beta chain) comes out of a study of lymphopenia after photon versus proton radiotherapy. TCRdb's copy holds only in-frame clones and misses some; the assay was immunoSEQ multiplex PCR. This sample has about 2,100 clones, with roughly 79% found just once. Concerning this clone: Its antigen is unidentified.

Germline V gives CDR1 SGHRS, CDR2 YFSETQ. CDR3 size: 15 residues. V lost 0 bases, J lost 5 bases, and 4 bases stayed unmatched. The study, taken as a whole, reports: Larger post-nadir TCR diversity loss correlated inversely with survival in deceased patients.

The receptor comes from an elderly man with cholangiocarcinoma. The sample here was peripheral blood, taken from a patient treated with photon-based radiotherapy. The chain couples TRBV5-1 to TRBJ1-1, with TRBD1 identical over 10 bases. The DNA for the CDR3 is TGCGCCAGCAGCTTGGCCGACAGGGGGCAAACTGAAGCTTTCTTT. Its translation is CASSLADRGQTEAFF.